A few counts support the clone carrying this TCR beta chain. The germline V gene encodes CDR1 SGHNT and CDR2 YYREEE (reference sequence). V was trimmed by 2 bases and J by 5 bases, leaving 10 bases between them. CDR3 size: 14 residues. These data are taken from a study of T cell repertoires in cytomegalovirus infection. At the level of the study: Indicated by public TCR beta signatures were CMV infection and matching HLA type.

TCRdb re-derived calls from the reads in MiXCR, one entry per CDR3 protein. The table shows some 100,000 distinct CDR3 sequences, with about 25% occurring only once. The chain links TRBV5-4 to TRBJ2-2, with D tentatively TRBD1 or TRBD2 (5 bases each). Sequencing input: CD8+ T cells from PBMCs. This receptor was taken from a human donor in good health (CMV status not recorded). Some clones in this sample may be carry-over from other donors' samples. DNA for the CDR3: TGTGCCAGCAGCTTCCGGGGCGGGACCGGGGAGCTGTTTTTT. This codes for CASSFRGGTGELFF.